This paragraph reports one TCR beta chain. The target antigen is unknown. The data were taken from a study of shared clonotypes between healthy human individuals. Notes on the study in general: Relative to their counterparts shared across all four donors, non-shared clonotypes exhibited diminished generation probabilities.

J lost 1 base, V lost 5 bases, and 8 bases had no gene match. CDR1 is LNHDA, CDR2 SQIVND, per germline (reference sequence). The CDR3 covers 17 residues. Deep-level settings were used for running the assay. Libraries were prepared by immunoSEQ multiplex PCR; TCRdb keeps only in-frame clonotypes and omits some of them. The data hold more than 1.2 million clones, with around 98.5% observed a single time. Sequenced sample: naive CD4+ T cells sorted from blood. Documented subset: CD45RA+ positively selected. The TCR sequence derives from a man aged 30 to 39 in good health. The chain employs TRBV19 and TRBJ2-2, with 9 bases matching TRBD2. The CDR3 bases are TGTGCCAGTAGTCCAGCTCCTAGCGGGATGAACACCGGGGAGCTGTTTTTT. Amino acids: CASSPAPSGMNTGELFF.